This TCR beta chain was recovered during a study of blood T cell repertoires in COVID-19. Study context: Acute and convalescent COVID-19 specimens originated in the United States, Italy and Spain. Nucleic acid was either cDNA or gDNA, and it came from T cells, B-cell-depleted T cells, or PBMCs.

Study processing details: Using reference gene primer amplification, nucleated cell counts were estimated. The assay was immunoSEQ multiplex PCR, and TCRdb's table has in-frame clones only and misses some. The DNA gave D and trimming, while V, J and clone size come from that table. The sample holds about 130,000 clones; roughly three quarters are singletons and the top ten take under 2.5%. Germline CDR1 SEHNR, CDR2 FQNEAQ (reference sequence). V shed 3 bases, J shed 6 bases, and the junction held 8 bases outside the gene matches. This CDR3 region has 14 residues. The sequenced sample consisted of peripheral blood. J is TRBJ2-7 and V is TRBV7-9, with TRBD1 matching over 7 bases. The receptor comes from a woman in her 70s with acute or convalescent COVID-19. The CDR3 coding sequence is TGTGCCAGCAGCTTCGACAGGGCCCTCCGCGAGCAGTACTTC. This sequence encodes CASSFDRALREQYF.